This is a list of T cell receptor beta chains from one sample in a study of shared clonotypes between healthy human individuals. TCRdb keeps only in-frame clones here, not all; method: immunoSEQ multiplex PCR. The sample lists 2,100,000 or so clones, approximately 96% occurring once. The specimen was naive CD4+ T cells sorted from blood. All receptors come from a man younger than 35 in good health. The CDR3 runs from the conserved cysteine through the conserved F or W. D genes are given only for firm matches. Size is stated for part of the rows, as once, few or many counts, or as a class when the clone is expanded.

TRBJ2-7	.	.	TRBV6-5	CASSYSTEQYF	TGTGCCAGCAGTTACTCGACTGAGCAGTACTTC
TRBJ1-2	TRBD1	.	TRBV7-3	CASSLTGQNYGYTF	TGTGCCAGCAGCTTAACGGGACAGAACTATGGCTACACCTTC
TRBJ1-2	.	once	TRBV7-2	CASSLAMRWGYTF	TGTGCCAGCAGCTTAGCGATGAGGTGGGGCTACACCTTC
TRBJ1-4	.	once	TRBV9	CASSPQTGEEKLFF	TGTGCCAGCAGCCCCCAGACCGGAGAAGAAAAACTGTTTTTT
TRBJ1-1	.	.	TRBV6-4	CASRVQENTEAFF	TGTGCCAGCAGAGTCCAGGAGAACACTGAAGCTTTCTTT
TRBJ2-7	.	.	TRBV5-6	CASSLGRWGRYEQYF	TGTGCCAGCAGCTTGGGTCGATGGGGGCGCTACGAGCAGTACTTC
TRBJ2-7	.	once	TRBV4-1	CASSQDGWVYEQYF	TGCGCCAGCAGCCAAGATGGGTGGGTTTACGAGCAGTACTTC
TRBJ1-2	.	.	TRBV30	CAWRGSANYGYTF	TGTGCCTGGAGAGGGTCAGCTAACTATGGCTACACCTTC
TRBJ2-7	.	.	TRBV18	CASSPAGNEQYF	TGTGCCAGCTCACCAGCGGGGAACGAGCAGTACTTC
TRBJ2-4	.	.	TRBV5-8	CASSLRDSPWGKNIQYF	TGTGCCAGCAGCCTAAGGGACTCCCCGTGGGGCAAAAACATTCAGTACTTC
TRBJ2-7	TRBD1	.	TRBV5-4	CASSFTGTGSYEQYF	TGTGCCAGCAGCTTTACCGGGACAGGATCCTACGAGCAGTACTTC
TRBJ2-7	TRBD2	.	TRBV4-1	CASSQDLRLAGGSYEQYF	TGCGCCAGCAGCCAAGATCTTCGACTAGCGGGGGGTTCCTACGAGCAGTACTTC
TRBJ2-1	TRBD1	.	TRBV7-6	CASSLRDRGDYNEQFF	TGTGCCAGCAGCCTACGGGACAGGGGAGACTACAATGAGCAGTTCTTC
TRBJ2-1	.	few	TRBV30	CAWSVVYNEQFF	TGTGCCTGGAGTGTAGTCTACAATGAGCAGTTCTTC
TRBJ2-1	TRBD2	once	TRBV7-2	CASSRSGSVSYNEQFF	TGTGCCAGCAGCCGTAGCGGGAGTGTATCCTACAATGAGCAGTTCTTC
TRBJ1-4	TRBD1	.	TRBV11-2	CASSLEAGGQKLFF	TGTGCCAGCAGCTTAGAGGCAGGGGGGCAGAAACTGTTTTTT
TRBJ1-2	.	once	TRBV27	CASSTRGGFNYGYTF	TGTGCCAGCAGCACCCGGGGGGGATTTAACTATGGCTACACCTTC
TRBJ1-1	TRBD1	.	TRBV27	CASRPQGADTEAFF	TGTGCCAGCAGACCACAGGGGGCTGACACTGAAGCTTTCTTT
TRBJ2-5	.	.	TRBV18	CASSPPGGRQETQYF	TGTGCCAGCTCCCCTCCTGGGGGGCGTCAAGAGACCCAGTACTTC
TRBJ2-7	.	.	TRBV6-6	CASGVYEQYF	TGTGCCAGCGGCGTCTACGAGCAGTACTTC
TRBJ1-4	.	.	TRBV10-1	CASSDGRIEEKLFF	TGCGCCAGCAGTGACGGGCGTATCGAGGAAAAACTGTTTTTT
TRBJ1-6	TRBD1	.	TRBV5-1	CASSPGQNDSPLHF	TGCGCCAGCAGCCCGGGACAGAATGATTCACCCCTCCACTTT
TRBJ2-5	.	.	TRBV7-3	CASSPSGLQETQYF	TGTGCCAGCAGCCCCAGTGGGCTCCAAGAGACCCAGTACTTC
TRBJ2-5	TRBD2	.	TRBV14	CASSQAVAGGRKTQYF	TGTGCCAGCAGTCAAGCGGTAGCGGGGGGCCGGAAGACCCAGTACTTC
TRBJ2-7	.	.	TRBV7-2	CASSGLDLHYEQYF	TGTGCCAGCAGCGGACTGGACCTGCACTACGAGCAGTACTTC
TRBJ1-2	.	.	TRBV6-5	CASSLQSGSYGYTF	TGTGCCAGCAGTCTCCAGTCCGGGTCCTATGGCTACACCTTC
TRBJ2-1	.	.	TRBV11-2	CASGGTKDNEQFF	TGTGCCAGTGGGGGGACCAAGGACAATGAGCAGTTCTTC
TRBJ1-5	.	.	TRBV6-1	CASSWTELNQPQHF	TGTGCCAGCAGCTGGACAGAACTAAATCAGCCCCAGCATTTT
TRBJ2-5	.	.	TRBV7-9	CASSLLRQGETQYF	TGTGCCAGCAGCTTACTTCGGCAGGGGGAGACCCAGTACTTC
TRBJ2-5	.	.	TRBV7-3	CASSFGQKETQYF	TGTGCCAGCAGCTTTGGACAGAAAGAGACCCAGTACTTC
TRBJ1-5	.	.	TRBV7-3	CASSETGAGNQPQHF	TGTGCCAGCAGCGAAACCGGGGCGGGAAATCAGCCCCAGCATTTT
TRBJ2-7	.	.	TRBV27	CASSFGANSYEQYF	TGTGCCAGCAGTTTCGGGGCAAACTCCTACGAGCAGTACTTC
TRBJ2-1	.	.	TRBV6-5	CASSSPPTGRSNEQFF	TGTGCCAGCAGTTCTCCACCGACAGGGAGGTCGAATGAGCAGTTCTTC
TRBJ2-3	TRBD2	.	TRBV4-2	CASSKLAGGTDTQYF	TGTGCCAGCAGCAAACTAGCGGGGGGAACAGATACGCAGTATTTT
TRBJ1-1	.	.	TRBV4-1	CASSQGQGRTEAFF	TGCGCCAGCAGCCAAGGGCAGGGGCGGACTGAAGCTTTCTTT
TRBJ1-1	TRBD1	.	TRBV5-4	CASSVTGGSNTEAFF	TGTGCCAGCAGCGTGACAGGGGGCTCGAACACTGAAGCTTTCTTT
TRBJ2-5	TRBD2	.	TRBV12-5	CASGLILTSGQETQYF	TGTGCTAGTGGTTTGATCCTGACTAGCGGGCAAGAGACCCAGTACTTC